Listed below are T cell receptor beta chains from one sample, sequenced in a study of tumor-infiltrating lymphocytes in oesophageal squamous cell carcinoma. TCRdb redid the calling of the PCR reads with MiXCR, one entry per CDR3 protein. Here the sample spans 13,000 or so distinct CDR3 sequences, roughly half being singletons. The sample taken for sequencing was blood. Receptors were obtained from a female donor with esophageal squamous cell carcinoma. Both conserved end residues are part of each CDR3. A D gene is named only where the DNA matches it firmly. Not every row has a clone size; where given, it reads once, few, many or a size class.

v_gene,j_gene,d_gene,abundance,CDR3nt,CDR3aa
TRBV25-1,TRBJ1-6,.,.,TGTGCCAGCAGTGAATATGGGACGGAATATAATTCACCCCTCCACTTT,CASSEYGTEYNSPLHF
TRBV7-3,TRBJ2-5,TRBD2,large,TGTGCCAGCAGCTTAACGGAAGCGGGGGGCCCAGAGACCCAGTACTTC,CASSLTEAGGPETQYF
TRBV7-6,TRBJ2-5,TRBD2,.,TGTGCCAGCAGCTCCAGGACTAGCGGGCAAGGGAAGGGGACCCAGTACTTC,CASSSRTSGQGKGTQYF
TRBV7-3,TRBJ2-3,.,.,TGTGCCAGCAGCTCTCGTCGGGCGGGGAGCACAGATACGCAGTATTTT,CASSSRRAGSTDTQYF
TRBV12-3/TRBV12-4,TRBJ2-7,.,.,TGTGCCAGCAGTTCAGGGGGGGAGCAGTACTTC,CASSSGGEQYF
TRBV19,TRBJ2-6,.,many,TGTGCCAGTAGCCTGACAGGATCAGGGGCCAACGTCCTGACTTTC,CASSLTGSGANVLTF
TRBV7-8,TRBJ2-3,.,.,TGTGCCAGCAGCTCCGGCGGGACCCCCAGGGATACGCAGTATTTT,CASSSGGTPRDTQYF
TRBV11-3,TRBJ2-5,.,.,TGTGCCAGCAGCTTTGGACAACAAAACAATGAGCAGTACTTC,CASSFGQQNNEQYF
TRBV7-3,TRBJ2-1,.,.,TGTGCCAGCAGTGGGGGGGACAACTACAATGAGCAGTTCTTC,CASSGGDNYNEQFF
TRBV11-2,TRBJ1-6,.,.,TGTGCCAGCAGCGCCGGACTACCTCACGAGCTGCACTTT,CASSAGLPHELHF
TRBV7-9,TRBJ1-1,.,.,TGTGCCAGCAGCCCACGCGGGGGCTGGAACACTGAAGCTTTCTTT,CASSPRGGWNTEAFF
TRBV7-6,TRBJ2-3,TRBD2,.,TGTGCCAGCAGCTTAGCCAGCGGGGGTGGTACAGATACGCAGTATTTT,CASSLASGGGTDTQYF
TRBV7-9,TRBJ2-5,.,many,TGTGCCAGCAGCTACCCGGACGGGACGAGAGACCAGTACTTC,CASSYPDGTRDQYF
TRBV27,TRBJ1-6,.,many,TGTGCCAGCAGTTTGAATAGGTTTACGGTTGGAGCCTCACCCCTCCACTTT,CASSLNRFTVGASPLHF
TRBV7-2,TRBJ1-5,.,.,TGTGCCAGCAGCTTAGTGTGGGGCAATCAGCCCCAGCATTTT,CASSLVWGNQPQHF
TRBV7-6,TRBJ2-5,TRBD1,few,TGTGCCAGCAAGGACAGGGGAGAGACCCAGTACTTC,CASKDRGETQYF
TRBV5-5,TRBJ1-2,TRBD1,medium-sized,TGTGCCAGCAGCCCGACAGGGTATTATGGCTACACCTTC,CASSPTGYYGYTF
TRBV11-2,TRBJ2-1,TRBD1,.,TGTGCCAGCAGCTCTCAGGGGGCTGGGAACAATGAGCAGTTCTTC,CASSSQGAGNNEQFF
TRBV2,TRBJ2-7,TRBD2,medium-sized,TGTGCCAGCAGTGAAGCCGGACTAGCGGGCCTAACCTACGAGCAGTACTTC,CASSEAGLAGLTYEQYF
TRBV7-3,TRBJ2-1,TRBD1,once,TGTGCCAGCAGCAAGGGACAGGGGGCCTACAATGAGCAGTTCTTC,CASSKGQGAYNEQFF
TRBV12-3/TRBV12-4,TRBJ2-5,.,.,TGTGCCAGCAGTTTTACGGACCGGGCGGGGGAGACCCAGTACTTC,CASSFTDRAGETQYF
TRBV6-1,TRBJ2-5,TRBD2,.,TGTGCCAGCAGGGGTGATTTGAGCCTAGCGGAGCAAGAGACCCAGTACTTC,CASRGDLSLAEQETQYF
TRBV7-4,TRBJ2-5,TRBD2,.,TGTGCCAGCAGCCCCGGGACTATTGGGGAGACCCAGTACTTC,CASSPGTIGETQYF
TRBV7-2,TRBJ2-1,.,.,TGTGCCAGCAGCTTAAACCTTGGACGAAGCAATGAGCAGTTCTTC,CASSLNLGRSNEQFF
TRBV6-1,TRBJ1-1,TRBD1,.,TGTGCCAGCAGGGCGGACAGGGTGAAAACTGAAGCTTTCTTT,CASRADRVKTEAFF
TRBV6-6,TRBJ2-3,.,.,TGTGCCAGCAGTTATCGGTACACAGATACGCAGTATTTT,CASSYRYTDTQYF
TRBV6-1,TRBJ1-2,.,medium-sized,TGTGCCAGCAGAATAGATTCTAACTATGGCTACACCTTC,CASRIDSNYGYTF
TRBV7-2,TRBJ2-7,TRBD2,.,TGTGCCAGCAGCTATATTAGCGGGAGTTACGAGCAGTACTTC,CASSYISGSYEQYF
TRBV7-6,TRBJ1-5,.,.,TGTGCCAGCGGATCCGGTTTTGGGGACCAGCCCCAGCATTTT,CASGSGFGDQPQHF
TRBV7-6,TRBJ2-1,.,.,TGTGCCAGCGGAACGAGAGCACCCCGGGACAATGAGCAGTTCTTC,CASGTRAPRDNEQFF
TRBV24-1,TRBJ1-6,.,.,TGTGCCACCAGTGATTATTCTGGGATCCTCCACTTT,CATSDYSGILHF
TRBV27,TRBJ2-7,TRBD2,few,TGTGCCAGCAGTTTAAAGGCTAGCGGTGGTGGGACCTACGAGCAGTACTTC,CASSLKASGGGTYEQYF
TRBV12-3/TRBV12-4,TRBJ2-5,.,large,TGTGCCAGCAGTTTAACCTCAGGGGGGCAAGAGACCCAGTACTTC,CASSLTSGGQETQYF
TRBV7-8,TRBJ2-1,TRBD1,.,TGTGCCAGCAGCCCTTTCAGACAGGGGACCTACAATGAGCAGTTCTTC,CASSPFRQGTYNEQFF
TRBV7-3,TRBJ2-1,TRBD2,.,TGTGCCAGCAGCCCCTCTAGCGGGGCTCAGGGCGAGCAGTTCTTC,CASSPSSGAQGEQFF
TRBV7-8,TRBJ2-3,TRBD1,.,TGTGCCAGCAGCACACCAGGGACAGGGGGCCTGGATACGCAGTATTTT,CASSTPGTGGLDTQYF
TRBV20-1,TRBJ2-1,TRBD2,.,TGCAGTGCTAGGGATAGCGGGGGGGCCGGCAATGAGCAGTTCTTC,CSARDSGGAGNEQFF
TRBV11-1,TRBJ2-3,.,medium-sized,TGTGCCAGCAGCTTGGGACCGTCGGCGCAGTATTTT,CASSLGPSAQYF
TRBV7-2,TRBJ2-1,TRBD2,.,TGTGCCAGCAGCTTAGTTAGTCGCGGGAGGGGACATGAGCAGTTCTTC,CASSLVSRGRGHEQFF
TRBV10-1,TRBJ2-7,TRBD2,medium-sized,TGCGCCAGCAGTGAGACTAGCGGGGGAATTTACGAGCAGTACTTC,CASSETSGGIYEQYF
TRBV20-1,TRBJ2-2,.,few,TGCAGTGTTGCCAGCGGCTACACCGGGGAGCTGTTTTTT,CSVASGYTGELFF
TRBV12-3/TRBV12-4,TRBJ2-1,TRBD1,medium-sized,TGTGCCAGCAGTTTATCGGGACAGGGCTACAATGAGCAGTTCTTC,CASSLSGQGYNEQFF
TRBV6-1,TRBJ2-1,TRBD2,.,TGTGCCAGCAGTGAAGCGGTTGGACTGGCGGGAGGGGATGAGCAGTTCTTC,CASSEAVGLAGGDEQFF
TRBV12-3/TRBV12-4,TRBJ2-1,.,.,TGTGCCAGCACCCTGGGTCAGGGCTTAGATTCACCCCTCCACTTC,CASTLGQGLDSPLHF
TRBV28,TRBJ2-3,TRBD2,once,TGTGCCAGCAGGCTAGCGGGACACACAGATACGCAGTATTTT,CASRLAGHTDTQYF
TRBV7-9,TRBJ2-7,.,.,TGTGCCAGCAGCTCCCGGGATCACCTAGCCAACGAGCAGTACTTC,CASSSRDHLANEQYF
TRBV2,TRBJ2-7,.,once,TGTGCCAGCAGGGACCTCAGGGGGGTTACTTCCTACGAGCAGTACTTC,CASRDLRGVTSYEQYF
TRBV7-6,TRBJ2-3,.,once,TGTGCCAGCAGCGAGGGACATAGCACAGATACGCAGTATTTT,CASSEGHSTDTQYF
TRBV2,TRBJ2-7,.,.,TGTGCCAGCAGCCGGCTGGTCCTCCGGGGCAATGAGCAGTACTTC,CASSRLVLRGNEQYF
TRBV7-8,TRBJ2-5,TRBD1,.,TGTGCCAGCAGCCGAACAGGGGCAGGAGAGACCCAGTACTTC,CASSRTGAGETQYF
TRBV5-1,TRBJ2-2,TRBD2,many,TGCGCCAGCAGCTTGCGAGCGGGGGGGCCGAATCGCAACACCGGGGAGCTGTTTTTT,CASSLRAGGPNRNTGELFF
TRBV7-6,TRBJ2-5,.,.,TGTGCCAGCAGCTTAGATAGGACGGATTACTCGGCGACCCAGTACTTC,CASSLDRTDYSATQYF
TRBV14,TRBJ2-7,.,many,TGTGCCAGCAGCCTAGGTTACGAGCAGTACTTC,CASSLGYEQYF